The clone carrying this T cell receptor (beta chain) has at least ten counts. The target antigen is unknown. This entry is derived from a study of response to subunit inactivated influenza vaccine. The germline V and J ends were trimmed by 3 bases and 1 base, with 9 bases remaining between them. The CDR3 has 14 amino acids. In germline, CDR1 is DFQATT, CDR2 SNEGSKA (reference sequence). In TCRdb, the RT-PCR reads were re-called with MiXCR into one record per CDR3 protein. The table records 450,000 to 600,000 distinct CDR3 sequences, 7.2% of them present only once. Findings and caveats of the study: That few new T cells are recruited by each seasonal influenza vaccination was the authors' suggestion.

Sample: PBMCs from blood, taken roughly 24 months after vaccination. The TCR comes from a man aged 50-75 years who received an inactivated influenza vaccine. The gene calls are TRBV20-1 and TRBJ2-2; D remains unclear. The CDR3 reads CSARRFVNTGELFF. The CDR3, as DNA: TGCAGTGCTAGGCGGTTTGTGAACACCGGGGAGCTGTTTTTT.